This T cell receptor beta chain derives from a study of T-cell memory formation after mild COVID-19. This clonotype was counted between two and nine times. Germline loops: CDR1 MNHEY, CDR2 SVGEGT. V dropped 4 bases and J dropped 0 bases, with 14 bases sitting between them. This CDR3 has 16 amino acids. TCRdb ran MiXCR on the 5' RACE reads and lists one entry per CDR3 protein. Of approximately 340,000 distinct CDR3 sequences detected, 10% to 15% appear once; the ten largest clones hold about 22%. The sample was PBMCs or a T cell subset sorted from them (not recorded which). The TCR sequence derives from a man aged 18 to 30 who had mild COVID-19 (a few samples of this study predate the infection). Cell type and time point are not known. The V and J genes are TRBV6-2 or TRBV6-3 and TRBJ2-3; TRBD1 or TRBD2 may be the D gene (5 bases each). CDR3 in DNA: TGTGCCAGCAGTTGCCCTGAAGGGGAGAGCACAGATACGCAGTATTTT. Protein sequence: CASSCPEGESTDTQYF.